Only a few counts were recorded for the clone carrying this T cell receptor beta chain. Time point denoted: patch test 3, about 24 weeks after DPC sensitization. The treatment is: therapeutic diphenylcyclopropenone sensitization with weekly scalp DPC. The data belong to a study of human T cells and chemical hapten exposure. The CDR3 runs to 15 residues. V was clipped by 2 bases and J by 0 bases, with 10 bases between them. From germline, CDR1 is LGHNA and CDR2 YSLEER. TCRdb re-called the RACE reads through MiXCR, storing one row per CDR3 protein. This repertoire shows approximately 30,000 distinct CDR3 sequences, around 6% found once; its top ten account for about 6%.

The sequence came from a man aged 25-45 years with alopecia areata. Some clones in this sample may be carry-over from other donors' samples. The sample consisted of whole blood, taken in connection with sensitization to the hapten diphenylcyclopropenone (DPC). The chain recombines TRBV4-3 with TRBJ1-1; D uncertain. CDR3 sequence reads: CASSQRKVMNTEAFF. CDR3 nucleotide sequence: TGCGCCAGCAGCCAAAGGAAAGTTATGAACACTGAAGCTTTCTTT.